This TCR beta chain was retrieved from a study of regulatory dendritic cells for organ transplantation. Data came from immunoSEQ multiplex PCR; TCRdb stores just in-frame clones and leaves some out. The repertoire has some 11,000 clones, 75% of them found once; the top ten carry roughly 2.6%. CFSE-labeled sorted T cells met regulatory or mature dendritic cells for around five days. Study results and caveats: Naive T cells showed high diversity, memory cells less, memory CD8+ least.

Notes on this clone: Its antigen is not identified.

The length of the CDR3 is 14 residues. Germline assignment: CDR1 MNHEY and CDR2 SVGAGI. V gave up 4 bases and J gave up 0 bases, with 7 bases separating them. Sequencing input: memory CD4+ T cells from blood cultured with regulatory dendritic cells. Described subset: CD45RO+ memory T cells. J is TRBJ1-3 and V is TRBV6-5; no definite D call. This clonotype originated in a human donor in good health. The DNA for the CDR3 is TGTGCCAGCAGTTCTCAGGACTCTGGAAACACCATATATTTT. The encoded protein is CASSSQDSGNTIYF.